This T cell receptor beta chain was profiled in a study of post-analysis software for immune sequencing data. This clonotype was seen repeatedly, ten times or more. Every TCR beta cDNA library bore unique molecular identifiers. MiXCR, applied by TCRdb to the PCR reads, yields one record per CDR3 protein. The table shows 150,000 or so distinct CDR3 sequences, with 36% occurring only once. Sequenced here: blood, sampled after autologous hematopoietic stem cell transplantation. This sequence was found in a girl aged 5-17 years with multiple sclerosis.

The CDR3 nucleotides are TGTGCCAGCAGCGACTCCCCCAAACTAGCGGGAGGAGAGACCCAGTACTTC. Amino acids: CASSDSPKLAGGETQYF. This chain connects TRBV9 to TRBJ2-5; 12 positions match TRBD2. V lost 3 bases to trimming and J lost 4 bases; unmatched junction nucleotides: 10. Germline V gene sequence: CDR1 SGDLS, CDR2 YYNGEE. The CDR3 is 17 residues long.